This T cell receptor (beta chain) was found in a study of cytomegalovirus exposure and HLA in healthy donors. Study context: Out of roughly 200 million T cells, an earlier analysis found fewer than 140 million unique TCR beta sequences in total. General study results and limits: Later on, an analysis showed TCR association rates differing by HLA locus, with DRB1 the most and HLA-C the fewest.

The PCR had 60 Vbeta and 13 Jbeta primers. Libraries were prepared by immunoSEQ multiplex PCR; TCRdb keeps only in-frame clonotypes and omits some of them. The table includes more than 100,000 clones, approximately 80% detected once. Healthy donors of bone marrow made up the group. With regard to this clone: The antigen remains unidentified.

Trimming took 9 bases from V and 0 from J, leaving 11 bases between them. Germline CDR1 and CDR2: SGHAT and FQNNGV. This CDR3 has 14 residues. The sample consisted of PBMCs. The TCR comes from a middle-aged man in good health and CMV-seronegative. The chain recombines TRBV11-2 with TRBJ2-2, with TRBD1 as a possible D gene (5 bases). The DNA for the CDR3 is TGTGCCAGTGTGGGGCCAGCGAACACCGGGGAGCTGTTTTTT. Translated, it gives CASVGPANTGELFF.